These 27 T cell receptor beta chains share one sample of origin, sequenced in a study of T cells after yellow fever vaccination. TCRdb ran MiXCR on the 5' RACE reads and lists one entry per CDR3 protein. The data contain about 400,000 distinct CDR3 sequences, roughly 12% of them seen just once; the ten biggest clones take up roughly a sixth. Source: PBMCs, taken on the day of the first yellow fever vaccination. The receptors derive from a young man who received the YFV17D yellow fever vaccine.

The chain links TRBV11-2 to TRBJ2-3; D is ambiguous. This CDR3 contains 17 residues. V lost 3 bases to trimming and J lost 0 bases, with 16 bases between them. Per germline, CDR1 SGHAT and CDR2 FQNNGV. The CDR3 spells CASSFFREKDSTDTQYF. The DNA of the CDR3 is TGTGCCAGCAGCTTCTTCCGCGAAAAGGACAGCACAGATACGCAGTATTTT. Looking up the rest from reference TRBV11-2 and TRBJ2-3 gives the full variable domain: EAGVAQSPRYKIIEKRQSVAFWCNPISGHATLYWYQQILGQGPKLLIQFQNNGVVDDSQLPKDRFSAERLKGVDSTLKIQPAKLEDSAVYLCASSFFREKDSTDTQYFGPGTRLTVL.

In this sample, this clonotype turned up many times. The chain uses TRBV5-6 and TRBJ2-1, with unresolved D. Germline CDR1 reads SGHDT; CDR2 reads YYEEEE. V was shortened by 0 bases and J by 4 bases, with 14 bases between the two germline ends. There are 16 residues in the CDR3. The CDR3 reads CASSLGLGSTYNEQFF. The DNA of the CDR3 is TGTGCCAGCAGCTTGGGGTTGGGGTCGACTTACAATGAGCAGTTCTTC.

Only a few counts were recorded for this clonotype. The genes are TRBV5-5 and TRBJ1-2; D is undetermined. V was pared by 0 bases and J by 4 bases, with 10 bases between. The CDR3 runs 14 residues. The V gene's germline CDR1 is SGHKS and CDR2 YYEKEE (reference sequence). The CDR3 loop reads CASSLAGRFYGYTF. CDR3 in DNA: TGTGCCAGCAGCTTGGCCGGGAGATTCTATGGCTACACCTTC.

The genes are TRBV6-5 and TRBJ1-2; D remains unclear. This CDR3 has 12 amino acids. Trimming left V 7 bases short and J 8 bases short, with 14 bases between. Per germline, CDR1 MNHEY and CDR2 SVGAGI. The CDR3 DNA is TGTGCCAGCACCCCCCCGGGAGGGGGCTACACCTTC. It translates to CASTPPGGGYTF.

This clonotype showed up just a few times. This chain joins TRBV5-6 and TRBJ2-1; possibly TRBD1 or TRBD2 for D (5 bases each). Deletions cut 0 bases from V and 3 bases from J, with 10 bases between. The length of the CDR3 is 15 residues. Germline lookup yields CDR1 SGHDT and CDR2 YYEEEE. In nucleotides, the CDR3 is TGTGCCAGCAGCTTGGGGGGGTACAGCTACAATGAGCAGTTCTTC. This encodes CASSLGGYSYNEQFF.

This chain links TRBV18 with TRBJ1-3; D unresolved. Germline loops: CDR1 KGHSH, CDR2 LQKENI. The CDR3 length is 16 residues. Trimming shortened V by 6 bases and J by 0 bases, and 15 bases separated the two germline ends. CDR3 nucleotides: TGTGCCAGCTCCCAGCTACACCAGAGCTCTGGAAACACCATATATTTT. Protein: CASSQLHQSSGNTIYF.

This clonotype was found a few times. The V gene is TRBV3-1, the J gene TRBJ1-4; D is possibly TRBD1 (6 bases). The CDR3 covers 15 residues. Germline V lookup: CDR1 LGHDT, CDR2 YNNKEL (reference sequence). Trimming removed 1 base from V and 4 bases from J, with 10 bases in between. This CDR3 reads CASSQVLGGNEKLFF. CDR3 nucleotides: TGTGCCAGCAGCCAAGTTCTAGGGGGTAATGAAAAACTGTTTTTT.

The chain recombines TRBV10-3 with TRBJ2-2; 8 nucleotides align to TRBD2. The CDR3 runs 16 residues. V shed 6 bases and J 2 bases; nucleotides not matched to a gene: 8. Per the germline V gene, CDR1 is ENHRY and CDR2 is SYGVKD. CDR3: CAISETGGRNTGELFF. The CDR3 DNA reads TGTGCCATCAGCGAAACGGGGGGGCGAAACACCGGGGAGCTGTTTTTT.

The table lists this clonotype with a few counts. J is TRBJ2-1 and V is TRBV12-3 or TRBV12-4; the D gene could be TRBD1 or TRBD2 (5 bases each). The CDR3 length is 14 residues. V lost 6 bases, J lost 8 bases, and 17 bases lay in between. The CDR3 here is CASSWGPLRDEQFF. CDR3 DNA sequence: TGTGCCAGCAGCTGGGGACCACTTAGGGATGAGCAGTTCTTC.

In its sample, this clonotype was seen many times. V and J are TRBV5-1 and TRBJ2-3; the D is unclear. Trimming shortened V by 3 bases and J by 5 bases, and 7 bases separated the two germline ends. The V gene's germline CDR1 is SGHRS and CDR2 YFSETQ. The CDR3 has 12 amino acids. This CDR3 is CASSWAEDTQYF. In nucleotides, the CDR3 is TGCGCCAGCAGCTGGGCGGAAGATACGCAGTATTTT. The full variable domain, in which reference TRBV5-1 and TRBJ2-3 provide the parts outside the CDR3, is KAGVTQTPRYLIKTRGQQVTLSCSPISGHRSVSWYQQTPGQGLQFLFEYFSETQRNKGNFPGRFSGRQFSNSRSEMNVSTLELGDSALYLCASSWAEDTQYFGPGTRLTVL.

This clonotype was seen ten or more times. The chain employs TRBV7-6 and TRBJ2-3; 7 nucleotides align to TRBD1. The V gene's germline CDR1 is SGHVS and CDR2 FNYEAQ. CDR3 length: 15 amino acids. V shed 5 bases, J shed 0 bases, and the junction held 5 bases outside the gene matches. This chain's CDR3 is CASSARQGSTDTQYF. The CDR3 DNA reads as TGTGCCAGCAGCGCAAGACAGGGTAGCACAGATACGCAGTATTTT. The complete variable domain, with remaining parts taken from reference TRBV7-6 and TRBJ2-3, reads GAGVSQSPRYKVTKRGQDVALRCDPISGHVSLYWYRQALGQGPEFLTYFNYEAQQDKSGLPNDRFSAERPEGSISTLTIQRTEQRDSAMYRCASSARQGSTDTQYFGPGTRLTVL.

Here the CDR3 DNA reads TGTGCCAGCAGCCGCGGACTAGTCTACGAGCAGTACGTC. Translated, it gives CASSRGLVYEQYV. The V gene is TRBV6-6, the J gene TRBJ2-7, with 7 bases identical to TRBD2. The junction had 5 bases not matched to a gene; V was cut back by 6 bases and J by 3 bases. Germline V gene sequence: CDR1 MNHNY, CDR2 SVGAGI (reference sequence). The CDR3 is 13 amino acids.

The table lists this clonotype with many counts. An end of the junction differs from the germline gene, which may be a read error. The V and J genes are TRBV5-1 and TRBJ2-3; D remains unclear. The CDR3 contains 12 residues. The germline V gene has CDR1 SGHRS and CDR2 YFSETQ. CDR3 coding DNA: TGTGCCAGCAGCTTAGACACAGATACGCAGTATTTT. Protein: CASSLDTDTQYF.

This clonotype was observed many times. The CDR3 here is CASSGGQDRNIQYF. In DNA, the CDR3 is TGTGCCAGCAGCGGAGGCCAGGACCGAAACATTCAGTACTTC. This chain joins TRBV7-2 and TRBJ2-4; weak D call: TRBD2 (5 bases). Germline CDR1 is SGHTA and CDR2 is FQGNSA. V gave up 5 bases and J gave up 6 bases, with 14 bases separating them. The CDR3 is made up of 14 amino acids.

This clonotype was recorded many times. The V and J genes are TRBV7-2 and TRBJ2-7; 8 bases match TRBD1. The V segment lost 5 bases and the J segment 2 bases; nucleotides outside the gene matches: 8. This CDR3 is built from 15 residues. Germline CDR1 and CDR2: SGHTA and FQGNSA. The CDR3 spells CASSLDGQGPYEQYV. The CDR3 coding sequence is TGTGCCAGCAGCCTAGACGGACAGGGACCCTACGAGCAGTACGTC.

The chain carries TRBV7-2 and TRBJ2-3; 7 nucleotides line up with TRBD2. The CDR3 is 16 amino acids. Germline CDR1 and CDR2: SGHTA and FQGNSA. The V gene end was trimmed by 1 base and the J gene end by 2 bases; junction bases not matched to a gene: 6. CDR3: CASSLVPGGVTDTQYF. As DNA, the CDR3 is TGTGCCAGCAGCTTAGTACCGGGGGGAGTCACAGATACGCAGTATTTT.

The sample holds many counts of this clonotype. The chain has TRBV7-2 and TRBJ2-3; D remains ambiguous. Germline assignment: CDR1 SGHTA and CDR2 FQGNSA. Deletions cut 1 base from V and 0 bases from J, with 8 bases between. The CDR3 length is 15 residues. The CDR3 DNA reads as TGTGCCAGCAGCTTAGTTGTGACTAGCACAGATACGCAGTATTTT. The encoded protein is CASSLVVTSTDTQYF.

This chain connects TRBV11-2 to TRBJ2-3; maybe TRBD2 (6 bases). The CDR3 runs 16 residues. Trimming pared 1 base from V and 2 bases from J, leaving 13 bases between. The germline V gene encodes CDR1 SGHAT and CDR2 FQNNGV. The CDR3 nucleotides are TGTGCCAGCAGCTTAGGCGGGGACTGGACCACAGATACGCAGTATTTT. It specifies CASSLGGDWTTDTQYF.

This clonotype was recorded a few times. The chain uses TRBV5-1 and TRBJ2-5, with TRBD2 identical over 12 bases. Germline CDR1 is SGHRS and CDR2 is YFSETQ. Germline trimming cut 2 bases from V and 4 bases from J; bases unmatched to any gene: 6. The length of the CDR3 is 16 residues. CDR3 in amino acids: CASSFSSGGARETQYF. CDR3 nucleotides: TGCGCCAGCAGCTTCTCTAGCGGGGGGGCCCGAGAGACCCAGTACTTC.

Only a few counts were recorded for this clonotype. This sequence joins TRBV20-1 and TRBJ1-5; a weak D match, TRBD1 (6 bases). The V gene's germline CDR1 is DFQATT and CDR2 SNEGSKA (reference sequence). The CDR3 length is 14 residues. Trimming removed 5 bases from V and 7 bases from J, with 18 bases in between. CDR3 bases: TGCAGTGCTGGGGAGGGGGGGCTTGGGCAGCCCCAGCATTTT. It specifies CSAGEGGLGQPQHF.

This clonotype was found a few times. The V call is TRBV7-2, the J call TRBJ1-1, with 7 bases matching TRBD1. The V and J ends lost 5 bases and 4 bases, in that order; junction bases with no gene match: 7. This CDR3 has 14 amino acids. Germline loops: CDR1 SGHTA, CDR2 FQGNSA. Here the CDR3 DNA reads TGTGCCAGCAGCCAGGGACAGCCCGTCACTGAAGCTTTCTTT. Amino acids: CASSQGQPVTEAFF.

The chain has TRBV7-9 and TRBJ2-7, with D perhaps TRBD1 (5 bases). CDR3 length: 14 residues. Between the trimmed V and J ends, which lost 5 bases and 2 bases, there was a span of 13 bases. The V gene's germline CDR1 is SEHNR and CDR2 FQNEAQ (reference sequence). The DNA of the CDR3 is TGTGCCAGCAGCCCGTTGACAGTTCCCTACGAGCAGTACTTC. It translates to CASSPLTVPYEQYF.

In this sample, this clonotype turned up many times. V and J are TRBV10-3 and TRBJ1-2, with D perhaps TRBD1 (5 bases). CDR1 and CDR2 (germline): ENHRY, SYGVKD. V lost 3 bases, J lost 4 bases, and 15 bases lay in between. This CDR3 spans 15 amino acids. The CDR3 here is CAISDEGQGLYGYTF. The DNA for the CDR3 is TGTGCCATCAGTGATGAGGGGCAGGGCCTCTATGGCTACACCTTC.

The gene calls are TRBV20-1 and TRBJ1-2; D unclear. V was trimmed by 0 bases and J by 1 base, leaving 6 bases between them. The CDR3 consists of 13 residues. The germline gives CDR1 DFQATT, CDR2 SNEGSKA (reference sequence). The CDR3 sequence: CSARDPVNYGYTF. For the CDR3, the DNA is TGCAGTGCTAGAGATCCGGTTAACTATGGCTACACCTTC.

This chain connects TRBV6-1 to TRBJ1-1; 7 bases are a match to TRBD1. J gave up 0 bases and V 6 bases, and 4 bases lay outside the gene matches. Germline V gene data show CDR1 as MNHNS and CDR2 as SASEGT. The CDR3 has 14 amino acids. CDR3 sequence (DNA): TGTGCCAGCAGGGACAGGACCATGAACACTGAAGCTTTCTTT. Its protein is CASRDRTMNTEAFF.

Details on this clonotype: No conserved phenylalanine or tryptophan is present at the end of the CDR3, so a read error is the likely explanation. The genes are TRBV27 and TRBJ2-1, with 7 bases that match TRBD1. After removal of 5 bases from V and 7 bases from J, the junction contained 2 bases not matched to a gene. The CDR3 sequence is 12 residues long. Germline V gives CDR1 MNHEY, CDR2 SMNVEV (reference sequence). The CDR3 DNA reads as TGTGCCAGCAGTCTCAGGGGGAATGAGCAGTTCTCC. This codes for CASSLRGNEQFS.

This clonotype has more than one count but fewer than ten. This chain joins TRBV5-1 and TRBJ2-1, with TRBD1 matching over 7 bases. Germline V gene data show CDR1 as SGHRS and CDR2 as YFSETQ. This CDR3 is 14 amino acids long. Unmatched junction bases numbered 1, after V lost 4 bases and J lost 0 bases. The CDR3 region has the DNA TGCGCCAGCAGCGGGACAGTCTCCTACAATGAGCAGTTCTTC. This translates into CASSGTVSYNEQFF.